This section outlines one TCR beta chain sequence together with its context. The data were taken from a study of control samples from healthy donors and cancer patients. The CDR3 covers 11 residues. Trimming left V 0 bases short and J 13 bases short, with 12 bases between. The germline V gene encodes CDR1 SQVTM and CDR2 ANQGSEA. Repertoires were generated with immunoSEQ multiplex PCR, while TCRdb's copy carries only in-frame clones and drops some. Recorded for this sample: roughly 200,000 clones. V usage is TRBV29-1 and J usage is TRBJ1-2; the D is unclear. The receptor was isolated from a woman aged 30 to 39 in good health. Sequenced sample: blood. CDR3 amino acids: CSVEDRSGTTF. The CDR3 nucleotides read TGCAGCGTTGAAGATAGGAGTGGAACCACCTTC.